These 7 T cell receptor beta chains originate from one sample sequenced in a study of T cells after yellow fever vaccination (dated by TCRdb to 2018 to 2020). Library prep was done by 5' RACE. Sequencing used an Illumina HiSeq 2500. TCRdb's own reprocessing of the public reads used fastp at Q25 and MiXCR and kept productive beta chains. A single entry per CDR3 protein holds the most common genes and DNA from its merged rows. For this sample the table gives 610,000 or so distinct CDR3 sequences, of which over 9% were detected only once. The ten largest clones take up 15% of the sample. The treatment or condition label here, explained by the study, means: live attenuated yellow fever vaccine strain. Specimen: PBMCs, collected on the day of the yellow fever booster vaccination. These receptors were obtained from a man in his thirties or forties who received the YFV17D yellow fever vaccine.

The chain uses TRBV19 and TRBJ1-2; 7 bases line up with TRBD1. CDR1 LNHDA and CDR2 SQIVND come from the germline V gene (reference sequence). The CDR3 runs to 16 residues. The trim removed 3 bases at V and 2 bases at J, leaving 9 bases unmatched. The CDR3 loop is CASSINPRTGNYGYTF. The DNA of the CDR3 is TGTGCCAGTAGTATCAACCCTCGGACAGGAAACTATGGCTACACCTTC. The whole variable domain, remainder taken from reference TRBV19 and TRBJ1-2, is DGGITQSPKYLFRKEGQNVTLSCEQNLNHDAMYWYRQDPGQGLRLIYYSQIVNDFQKGDIAEGYSVSREKKESFPLTVTSAQKNPTAFYLCASSINPRTGNYGYTFGSGTRLTVV.

This clonotype was detected a few times. The rearrangement uses TRBV6-6 and TRBJ2-2; D gene ambiguous. CDR1 MNHNY and CDR2 SVGAGI come from the germline V gene (reference sequence). The V and J ends lost 2 bases and 7 bases respectively, with 8 bases between them. The CDR3 is made up of 13 amino acids. The CDR3 DNA reads TGTGCCAGCAGTTACCTAGGTCTCGGGGAGCTGTTTTTT. Residues: CASSYLGLGELFF.

The chain uses TRBV5-5 and TRBJ2-1, with 11 bases aligning to TRBD2. Trimming took 2 bases from V and 4 from J; bases not matched to a gene: 8. CDR3 length: 17 amino acids. CDR1 and CDR2 from the germline V gene are SGHKS and YYEKEE (reference sequence). CDR3 DNA: TGTGCCAGCAGCTTAAGGCCCACTAGCGGGAGATACAATGAGCAGTTCTTC. It specifies CASSLRPTSGRYNEQFF.

This clonotype was found many times. This chain uses TRBV12-3 or TRBV12-4 with TRBJ2-2, with D perhaps TRBD2 (7 bases). The CDR3 is 14 residues long. V shed 6 bases and J shed 7 bases, with 15 bases lying between them. CDR3 nucleotide sequence: TGTGCCAGCAGCTTAAGGGGGGGTTACGGGGAGCTGTTTTTT. Its protein is CASSLRGGYGELFF.

The chain's CDR3 is CASSIDPEGSQYF. The CDR3 DNA is TGTGCCAGTAGTATAGATCCGGAGGGCTCCCAGTACTTC. The V call is TRBV19, the J call TRBJ2-4; TRBD2 is a possible D gene (6 bases). This CDR3 comprises 13 residues. V lost 0 bases to trimming and J lost 13 bases, with 13 bases between them. Germline lookup yields CDR1 LNHDA and CDR2 SQIVND (reference sequence).

The chain carries TRBV6-1 and TRBJ1-6; 10 nucleotides line up with TRBD1. CDR1 and CDR2 (germline): MNHNS, SASEGT. Unmatched junction bases numbered 7, after V lost 6 bases and J lost 11 bases. The CDR3 totals 14 residues. The CDR3, as DNA: TGTGCCAGCAGCCCCGGGACAGGGGTTGCACCCCTCCACTTT. This sequence encodes CASSPGTGVAPLHF.

The gene calls are TRBV12-3 or TRBV12-4 and TRBJ1-6, with a tentative D call TRBD1 (6 bases). Trimming cost V 5 bases and J 11 bases, with 16 bases left between them. The CDR3 contains 14 residues. The CDR3 DNA sequence: TGTGCCAGCAGTCCCCCCGGGACATACCCACCCCTCCACTTT. It is translated as CASSPPGTYPPLHF.